One and the same sample provided the 6 T cell receptor beta chains below, sequenced in a study of CD8 T cells in Susac syndrome. A quantity of about 0.5 to 1 ug RNA underwent reverse transcription using random hexamers. Each CDR3 protein is one row after TCRdb ran MiXCR on the immunoSEQ multiplex PCR reads. The sample includes about 50,000 distinct CDR3 sequences, 93% of them seen just once. Sequencing was carried out using CD8+ T cells from PBMCs. These receptors all stem from a human donor with multiple sclerosis.

The chain is built from TRBV13 and TRBJ2-7; possibly TRBD1 or TRBD2 for D (5 bases each). Germline CDR1 and CDR2: PRHDT and FYEKMQ (reference sequence). The germline V and J ends were trimmed by 5 bases and 2 bases, with 19 bases remaining between them. This CDR3 has 16 residues. This CDR3 reads CASSPTLGRTPYEQYF. The CDR3 DNA follows: TGTGCCAGCAGCCCTACCTTGGGACGGACTCCCTACGAGCAGTACTTC.

The chain is built from TRBV5-1 and TRBJ1-1; a possible D gene is TRBD1 (6 bases). Germline V gives CDR1 SGHRS, CDR2 YFSETQ. The CDR3 sequence is 16 residues long. V was cut by 2 bases and J by 0 bases, with 14 bases left in between. The CDR3 DNA sequence: TGCGCCAGCAGCTTTCTCCCGGGGGCGATGAACACTGAAGCTTTCTTT. Its protein product is CASSFLPGAMNTEAFF.

The chain recombines TRBV15 with TRBJ2-5; D might be TRBD1 (6 bases). The ends were cut back, 6 bases at V and 3 bases at J, with 14 bases in the middle. Germline V gives CDR1 LNHNV, CDR2 YYDKDF (reference sequence). This CDR3 is built from 14 residues. CDR3 DNA: TGTGCCACCAGTACCGGGACATACGAAGAGACCCAGTACTTC. Its protein is CATSTGTYEETQYF.

The chain employs TRBV28 and TRBJ2-7; no definite D call. Trimming left V 2 bases short and J 3 bases short, with 11 bases between. The CDR3 has 14 amino acids. Germline V CDR1 and CDR2: MDHEN, SYDVKM. The DNA for the CDR3 is TGTGCCAGCAGTTTAGGGCAGTTGGGCTACGAGCAGTACTTC. This sequence encodes CASSLGQLGYEQYF.

The V and J genes are TRBV5-1 and TRBJ2-7, with no clear D. This CDR3 spans 15 amino acids. The V end lost 0 bases, the J end lost 4 bases, and 14 bases lay between the germline ends. From germline, CDR1 is SGHRS and CDR2 YFSETQ. The CDR3 here is CASSLGGSIIYEQYF. The CDR3 region has the DNA TGCGCCAGCAGCTTGGGCGGCAGTATCATATACGAGCAGTACTTC.

The rearrangement joins TRBV4-3 to TRBJ2-3, with TRBD2 identical over 13 bases. Trimming took 2 bases from V and 1 from J; bases not matched to a gene: 6. CDR3 length equals 18 residues. Germline V gives CDR1 LGHNA, CDR2 YSLEER. CDR3 in amino acids: CASSQRNGLAGGTDTQYF. DNA for the CDR3: TGCGCCAGCAGCCAAAGAAATGGACTAGCGGGGGGCACAGATACGCAGTATTTT.